This T cell receptor (beta chain) was recorded in a study of Ad26.COV2.S vaccination and SARS-CoV-2 variants. Study context: The COV1001 Ad26.COV2.S trial arm included the donor. Overall study findings and caveats: Breadth and depth estimates from TCRs may understate total T cell responses.

Treatment given: around 19 received Ad26.COV2.S at low or high dose, single or two shots; about 5 received placebo; per-sample allocation not given. Samples analyzed were those drawn on day 63 after the first vaccine or placebo injection. Donor was an adult aged 18-55 years in Boston. An Ad26 vector expressing Wuhan-strain SARS-CoV-2 spike served as the vaccine. Clones were sequenced by immunoSEQ multiplex PCR, and TCRdb holds only the in-frame ones, with some missing. The repertoire holds 300,000 to 400,000 clones, roughly nine tenths seen once, with about 6.4% in the top ten. A note on this clone: Its antigen is undetermined.

The CDR3 consists of 14 residues. Trimming cost V 4 bases and J 3 bases; bases outside gene matches: 3. Germline-derived CDR1 and CDR2 are SGHTA and FQGNSA. The V and J genes are TRBV7-2 and TRBJ2-7, with 10 bases matching TRBD2. The receptor was isolated from a person between 18 and 65 years old who received the Ad26.COV2.S COVID-19 vaccine or a placebo. The specimen was peripheral blood, collected in a trial of Ad26.COV2.S vaccine versus placebo. The CDR3 loop is CASSSSGRVYEQYF. Here the CDR3 DNA reads TGTGCCAGCAGCTCCAGCGGGAGGGTCTACGAGCAGTACTTC.